The clone carrying this T cell receptor beta chain was recorded many times. This sample stems from a study of identical twins. Between the trimmed V and J ends, which lost 3 bases and 4 bases, there was a span of 12 bases. The CDR3 is made up of 14 amino acids. TCRdb itself ran the 5' RACE reads through MiXCR, one entry per CDR3 protein. Among hundreds of thousands of distinct CDR3 sequences listed, less than 10% were seen once. This TCR derives from a young woman in good health. The rearrangement links TRBV12-3 or TRBV12-4 to TRBJ1-1; D is perhaps TRBD1 (5 bases). Input material: memory (CD45RO+) T cells sorted from blood. The CDR3 region has the DNA TGTGCCAGCAGTTTGATCGGGCAGGGCACTGAAGCTTTCTTT. This encodes CASSLIGQGTEAFF.